This TCR beta chain was captured by sequencing in a study of blood T cell repertoires in COVID-19. Judged by abundance, this clone is medium-sized (0.01 to 0.1%). The method was immunoSEQ multiplex PCR; TCRdb's version includes in-frame clones alone and lacks a portion of them. Of roughly 130,000 clones in the sample, about three quarters were seen once. The origin of this receptor is an older man with acute or convalescent COVID-19. Source material: peripheral blood.

The CDR3 sequence is CASSVDRVVGLETQYF. In DNA form, the CDR3 reads TGTGCCAGCAGCGTAGATCGGGTGGTTGGCCTGGAGACCCAGTACTTC. The V gene is TRBV9, the J gene TRBJ2-5; D remains ambiguous. Trimming stripped 0 bases from V and 5 bases from J, with 17 bases between. The CDR3 length is 16 residues. Germline V gene lookup returns CDR1 SGDLS and CDR2 YYNGEE.